This entry describes one T cell receptor (beta chain). One end of the junction fails to match germline, which may point to a read error. Sequencing used immunoSEQ multiplex PCR; TCRdb keeps in-frame clones, though not all of them. Of some 100,000 clones listed, roughly nine tenths were seen once; the top ten hold about 6.9%. This specimen belongs to a study of blood T cell repertoires in COVID-19. In the study overall: Nucleic acid was either cDNA or gDNA, and it came from T cells, B-cell-depleted T cells, or PBMCs.

This TCR derives from a man aged 25 to 45 in a cohort sampled during active COVID-19. Sequencing input: peripheral blood.

The CDR3 DNA follows: TGTGCCGTCAGCATCATTTCCGCGGGGGGGAACGAGCAGTTCTTC. As protein: CAVSIISAGGNEQFF. The chain uses TRBV10-3 and TRBJ2-1; 9 bases align to TRBD2. CDR3 length equals 15 residues. Germline V gives CDR1 ENHRY, CDR2 SYGVKD.